This section outlines one T cell receptor (beta chain) sequence together with its context. Its matching antigen is unknown. Germline values: CDR1 KGHSH, CDR2 LQKENI. The CDR3 has 16 amino acids. V was trimmed by 5 bases and J by 1 base, leaving 18 bases between them. The PCR ran on 60 Vbeta and 13 Jbeta primers. Here immunoSEQ multiplex PCR was the method, and the copy in TCRdb shows in-frame clones only, minus some. The sample lists approximately 240,000 clones; over 80% were seen once. These data are taken from a study of cytomegalovirus exposure and HLA in healthy donors. The study, taken as a whole, reports: There were approximately 150 TCR beta chains listed as cytomegalovirus-associated. Reportedly, HLA-A and HLA-B alleles of most subjects were accurately predicted from TCR beta.

The sample consisted of PBMCs. The chain couples TRBV18 to TRBJ2-7; tentative D call: TRBD2 (6 bases). The sequence was collected from a woman aged 35 to 49 in good health and CMV-seropositive. The CDR3 region is CASSTPRGDGSYEQYF. The CDR3 coding sequence is TGTGCCAGCTCAACTCCTCGCGGGGACGGATCCTACGAGCAGTACTTC.